The rows below give T cell receptor beta chains drawn from one sample of a study of CD8 T cells in ankylosing spondylitis. Via MiXCR, TCRdb re-called the 5' RACE reads, giving one row per CDR3 protein. The table includes approximately 39,000 distinct CDR3 sequences, about 10% detected once. The sample consisted of synovial fluid, either unsorted or a sorted T cell fraction (not recorded which). The receptor set was obtained from a male donor with ankylosing spondylitis. The CDR3 runs from the conserved cysteine through the conserved F or W. Each record gives: CDR3 DNA, CDR3 protein, D gene, J gene, V gene, clone size, CDR3 length. D genes are given only for firm matches. Some rows mark clone size as missing; the rest say once, few, many or name a class of expanded clone.

cdr3_nt: TGTGCCAGCACCAACGCGGGCCCAGGAGGGACCCAGTACTTC
cdr3_aa: CASTNAGPGGTQYF
d_call: NA
j_call: TRBJ2-5
v_call: TRBV9
clone_size: NA
cdr3_length: 14

cdr3_nt: TGTGCCAGCAGCCAGGCTAGCGGGCACGTTGGAGAGACCCAGTACTTC
cdr3_aa: CASSQASGHVGETQYF
d_call: TRBD2
j_call: TRBJ2-5
v_call: TRBV4-2
clone_size: NA
cdr3_length: 16

cdr3_nt: TGTGCCAGCAGAGAGACGGGACATGGGGCTTTCTTT
cdr3_aa: CASRETGHGAFF
d_call: NA
j_call: TRBJ1-1
v_call: TRBV3-1
clone_size: NA
cdr3_length: 12

cdr3_nt: TGTGCCAGCAGCCCCCGGCCCAGGGATGGCTACACCTTC
cdr3_aa: CASSPRPRDGYTF
d_call: NA
j_call: TRBJ1-2
v_call: TRBV21-1
clone_size: NA
cdr3_length: 13

cdr3_nt: TGTGCCAGTACCACGGGCACGGGCACTGAAGCTTTCTTT
cdr3_aa: CASTTGTGTEAFF
d_call: NA
j_call: TRBJ1-1
v_call: TRBV19
clone_size: NA
cdr3_length: 13

cdr3_nt: TGCGCCAGCAGCACCGCCGGGACGGCGGAGACCCAGTACTTC
cdr3_aa: CASSTAGTAETQYF
d_call: NA
j_call: TRBJ2-5
v_call: TRBV5-1
clone_size: NA
cdr3_length: 14

cdr3_nt: TGTGCCAGTAGTCTGCGCGCAGCGGGAGTGGAGACCCAGTACTTC
cdr3_aa: CASSLRAAGVETQYF
d_call: TRBD2
j_call: TRBJ2-5
v_call: TRBV19
clone_size: few
cdr3_length: 15

cdr3_nt: TGTGCCAGCTCACCACCGGTGGGACAGGGGAACAACTATGGCTACACCTTC
cdr3_aa: CASSPPVGQGNNYGYTF
d_call: TRBD1
j_call: TRBJ1-2
v_call: TRBV18
clone_size: NA
cdr3_length: 17

cdr3_nt: TGCAGTGCTAGTAGGGCAGTTACCGGGGAGCTGTTTTTT
cdr3_aa: CSASRAVTGELFF
d_call: NA
j_call: TRBJ2-2
v_call: TRBV20-1
clone_size: many
cdr3_length: 13

cdr3_nt: TGTGCCAGCAGCATCTCAGGGTTGAGGAGGACTGAAGCTTTCTTT
cdr3_aa: CASSISGLRRTEAFF
d_call: NA
j_call: TRBJ1-1
v_call: TRBV5-6
clone_size: NA
cdr3_length: 15

cdr3_nt: TGTGCCAGCAGAGCTATTCCGGGCTCTGGGGCCAACGTCCTGACTTTC
cdr3_aa: CASRAIPGSGANVLTF
d_call: NA
j_call: TRBJ2-6
v_call: TRBV6-1
clone_size: many
cdr3_length: 16

cdr3_nt: TGTGCCAGCAGTACTTACGTGACTAGACACACCGGGGAGCTGTTTTTT
cdr3_aa: CASSTYVTRHTGELFF
d_call: NA
j_call: TRBJ2-2
v_call: TRBV13
clone_size: NA
cdr3_length: 16

cdr3_nt: TGTGCCAGCAGTTTACTGGGGGGCGGGGAGCTGTTTTTT
cdr3_aa: CASSLLGGGELFF
d_call: NA
j_call: TRBJ2-2
v_call: TRBV28
clone_size: NA
cdr3_length: 13

cdr3_nt: TGTGCCAGCAGCTTAGCCCAGGGGGCTGTGGAGACCCAGTACTTC
cdr3_aa: CASSLAQGAVETQYF
d_call: TRBD1
j_call: TRBJ2-5
v_call: TRBV11-2
clone_size: NA
cdr3_length: 15

cdr3_nt: TGTGCCAGCAGCCTGACAGGGGTAGTCTACGAGCAGTACTTC
cdr3_aa: CASSLTGVVYEQYF
d_call: TRBD1
j_call: TRBJ2-7
v_call: TRBV11-1
clone_size: NA
cdr3_length: 14

cdr3_nt: TGTGCCAGCACCCTAGGGAATGAGCAGTTCTTC
cdr3_aa: CASTLGNEQFF
d_call: NA
j_call: TRBJ2-1
v_call: TRBV12-3/TRBV12-4
clone_size: NA
cdr3_length: 11

cdr3_nt: TGTGCCAGCAGCTTACATGGCGGGAGCGCGAGCTCCTACGAGCAGTACTTC
cdr3_aa: CASSLHGGSASSYEQYF
d_call: TRBD2
j_call: TRBJ2-7
v_call: TRBV7-8
clone_size: many
cdr3_length: 17

cdr3_nt: TGTGCCTGGAGTGCGCCAGGTGCTGAAGCTTTCTTT
cdr3_aa: CAWSAPGAEAFF
d_call: NA
j_call: TRBJ1-1
v_call: TRBV30
clone_size: few
cdr3_length: 12

cdr3_nt: TGTGCCAGCAGCAGGGCTCAGGTGGGAGGGGAGCAGTTCTTC
cdr3_aa: CASSRAQVGGEQFF
d_call: TRBD2
j_call: TRBJ2-1
v_call: TRBV5-5
clone_size: few
cdr3_length: 14

cdr3_nt: TGTGCCAGCACCCCATCAGGGGGCACCTACGAGCAGTACTTC
cdr3_aa: CASTPSGGTYEQYF
d_call: TRBD1
j_call: TRBJ2-7
v_call: TRBV28
clone_size: few
cdr3_length: 14

cdr3_nt: TGCAGTGCTAGACTCTCCTATAATTCACCCCTCCACTTT
cdr3_aa: CSARLSYNSPLHF
d_call: NA
j_call: TRBJ1-6
v_call: TRBV20-1
clone_size: many
cdr3_length: 13

cdr3_nt: TGTGCCAGCAGGGGGGAGATAGACAGATCCACTGAAGCTTTCTTT
cdr3_aa: CASRGEIDRSTEAFF
d_call: NA
j_call: TRBJ1-1
v_call: TRBV25-1
clone_size: NA
cdr3_length: 15

cdr3_nt: TGTGCCAGCGGGACAGACTCCTACAATGAGCAGTTCTTC
cdr3_aa: CASGTDSYNEQFF
d_call: TRBD1
j_call: TRBJ2-1
v_call: TRBV9
clone_size: many
cdr3_length: 13

cdr3_nt: TGTGCCAGCAGGCGCGGGACTAGCGAGGACACCGGGGAGCTGTTTTTT
cdr3_aa: CASRRGTSEDTGELFF
d_call: TRBD2
j_call: TRBJ2-2
v_call: TRBV12-3/TRBV12-4
clone_size: NA
cdr3_length: 16

cdr3_nt: TGTGCCAGCAGCGCTACGTTCCCCGCGTATAGGGAGACCCAGTACTTC
cdr3_aa: CASSATFPAYRETQYF
d_call: NA
j_call: TRBJ2-5
v_call: TRBV7-9
clone_size: NA
cdr3_length: 16

cdr3_nt: NA
cdr3_aa: CASSQDIKVAGELFFF
d_call: NA
j_call: TRBJ2-2
v_call: TRBV3-1
clone_size: few
cdr3_length: 16

cdr3_nt: TGTGCCAGCAGTGTCCTAGCGGGAGGCTCCTCCTACGAGCAGTACTTC
cdr3_aa: CASSVLAGGSSYEQYF
d_call: TRBD2
j_call: TRBJ2-7
v_call: TRBV27
clone_size: few
cdr3_length: 16

cdr3_nt: TGTGCCAGCAGCCGCACCGGGACAGGGACTTCACCCCTCCACTTT
cdr3_aa: CASSRTGTGTSPLHF
d_call: TRBD1
j_call: TRBJ1-6
v_call: TRBV3-1
clone_size: many
cdr3_length: 15

cdr3_nt: TGTGCCACCAGTGATTCGGACAGGGTTGCAGATACGCAGTATTTT
cdr3_aa: CATSDSDRVADTQYF
d_call: TRBD1
j_call: TRBJ2-3
v_call: TRBV24-1
clone_size: NA
cdr3_length: 15

cdr3_nt: TGTGCCAGCAGTGACGGGACAGGGGTTCAGCCCCAGCATTTT
cdr3_aa: CASSDGTGVQPQHF
d_call: TRBD1
j_call: TRBJ1-5
v_call: TRBV12-3/TRBV12-4
clone_size: many
cdr3_length: 14

cdr3_nt: TGCAGCGTTCAAACCGGGACAGCGAACACTGAAGCTTTCTTT
cdr3_aa: CSVQTGTANTEAFF
d_call: TRBD1
j_call: TRBJ1-1
v_call: TRBV29-1
clone_size: many
cdr3_length: 14

cdr3_nt: TGCGCCAGCAGCCGACAGGGTTGGGACAATGAGCAGTTCTTC
cdr3_aa: CASSRQGWDNEQFF
d_call: TRBD1
j_call: TRBJ2-1
v_call: TRBV4-3
clone_size: many
cdr3_length: 14

cdr3_nt: TGTGCCAGCAGCTTAGTCTCTGGGACTAGCGGGCCAGATACGCAGTATTTT
cdr3_aa: CASSLVSGTSGPDTQYF
d_call: TRBD2
j_call: TRBJ2-3
v_call: TRBV7-2
clone_size: NA
cdr3_length: 17

cdr3_nt: TGTGCCAGCAGCCCAACCGACAAAAGAAACACTGAAGCTTTCTTT
cdr3_aa: CASSPTDKRNTEAFF
d_call: NA
j_call: TRBJ1-1
v_call: TRBV16
clone_size: many
cdr3_length: 15

cdr3_nt: TGTGCCACCTACGGACAGGGCGGACAGCCCCAGCATTTT
cdr3_aa: CATYGQGGQPQHF
d_call: TRBD1
j_call: TRBJ1-5
v_call: TRBV6-2/TRBV6-3
clone_size: few
cdr3_length: 13

cdr3_nt: TGTGCCAGCAGTTTAGGGACACCCAGGGGCACAGATACGCAGTATTTT
cdr3_aa: CASSLGTPRGTDTQYF
d_call: NA
j_call: TRBJ2-3
v_call: TRBV12-3/TRBV12-4
clone_size: many
cdr3_length: 16

cdr3_nt: TGCAGTGCTAGTTTGCGGGCTAGCGGGATCGGCGAGCAGTACTTC
cdr3_aa: CSASLRASGIGEQYF
d_call: TRBD2
j_call: TRBJ2-7
v_call: TRBV20-1
clone_size: many
cdr3_length: 15

cdr3_nt: TGTGCCAGCAGCGGTAGCGGGAGTAGTCCCGAGCAGTACTTC
cdr3_aa: CASSGSGSSPEQYF
d_call: TRBD2
j_call: TRBJ2-7
v_call: TRBV9
clone_size: few
cdr3_length: 14

cdr3_nt: TGCAGTGCTTTTCGGGGAGCCTACAATGAGCAGTTCTTC
cdr3_aa: CSAFRGAYNEQFF
d_call: NA
j_call: TRBJ2-1
v_call: TRBV20-1
clone_size: many
cdr3_length: 13